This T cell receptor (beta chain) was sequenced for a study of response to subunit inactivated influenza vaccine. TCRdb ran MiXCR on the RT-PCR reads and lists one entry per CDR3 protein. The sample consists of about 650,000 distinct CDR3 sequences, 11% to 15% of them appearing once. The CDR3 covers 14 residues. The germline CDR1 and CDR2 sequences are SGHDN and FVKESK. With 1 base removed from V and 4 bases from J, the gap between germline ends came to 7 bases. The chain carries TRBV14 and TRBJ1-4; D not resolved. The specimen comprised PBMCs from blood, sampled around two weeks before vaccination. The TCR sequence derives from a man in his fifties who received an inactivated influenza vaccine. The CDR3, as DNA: TGTGCCAGCAGCCAAGGAAACCTTAATGAAAAACTGTTTTTT. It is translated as CASSQGNLNEKLFF.